This TCR beta chain was profiled in a study of control samples from healthy donors and cancer patients. The CDR3 contains 15 residues. In germline, CDR1 is SGHTA, CDR2 FQGNSA. Deletions cut 0 bases from V and 4 bases from J, with 13 bases between. Generated by immunoSEQ multiplex PCR, the TCRdb table keeps only in-frame clones and is missing some. Of 65,000 to 100,000 clones listed, about nine tenths are singletons. This clone was seen more than once but under ten times. V and J are TRBV7-2 and TRBJ2-7, with TRBD2 as a possible D gene (7 bases). What was sequenced was blood. The source is a man aged 45 to 65 in good health. This CDR3 reads CASSLAGRGPYEQYF. The CDR3 DNA sequence: TGTGCCAGCAGCTTAGCCGGGCGGGGGCCTTACGAGCAGTACTTC.